The 20 T cell receptor beta chains in this list originate from one sample, sequenced in a study of T cell repertoires in cytomegalovirus infection (dated by TCRdb to between 2018 and 2021). Antigen specificity for these receptors is unknown. The treatment or condition label of this sample denotes: in vitro stimulation with specific CMV peptide epitopes to enrich CMV-specific T cells. TCRdb lists the instrument as Illumina HiSeq 1500. TCRdb itself trimmed the public reads at Q25 with fastp, ran MiXCR and retained productive beta chains. For every CDR3 protein sequence, its rows merge into one entry that carries the most common genes and DNA. Here the sample has about 47,000 distinct CDR3 sequences; approximately 19% occur a single time. The leading ten clones occupy roughly 50% of the sample. The sample consisted of CD8+ T cells from cultured PBMCs, taken from culture after CMV antigen stimulation. Receptors were obtained from a human donor in good health (CMV status not recorded). Some clones in this sample may be carry-over from other donors' samples.

This chain joins TRBV27 and TRBJ2-1; tentative D call: TRBD2 (6 bases). V shed 6 bases and J shed 5 bases, with 14 bases lying between them. CDR3 length: 14 amino acids. Germline CDR1 and CDR2: MNHEY and SMNVEV (reference sequence). DNA of the CDR3: TGTGCCAGCAGATCTACGGGACTTAACAATGAGCAGTTCTTC. Amino acid sequence: CASRSTGLNNEQFF.

The gene calls are TRBV20-1 and TRBJ2-7; 8 bases agree with TRBD2. Germline values: CDR1 DFQATT, CDR2 SNEGSKA (reference sequence). The CDR3 loop spans 14 amino acids. V was clipped by 3 bases and J by 2 bases; unmatched bases: 6. Here the CDR3 DNA reads TGCAGTGCTAGGAAGGACGGGGGGGCCTACGAGCAGTACTTC. Protein product: CSARKDGGAYEQYF.

The chain has TRBV7-9 and TRBJ2-1; D gene unclear. The CDR3 runs 13 residues. Between the trimmed V and J ends, which lost 1 base and 5 bases, there was a span of 6 bases. The germline CDR1 and CDR2 sequences are SEHNR and FQNEAQ (reference sequence). The CDR3 region is CASSLDGHNEQFF. CDR3 in DNA: TGTGCCAGCAGCTTAGATGGGCACAATGAGCAGTTCTTC.

The rearrangement joins TRBV27 to TRBJ2-2, with D possibly TRBD2 on 5 matching bases. CDR3 length: 15 residues. Per the germline V gene, CDR1 is MNHEY and CDR2 is SMNVEV (reference sequence). With 3 bases removed from V and 6 bases from J, the gap between germline ends came to 14 bases. The CDR3 loop reads CASSLGSGSSGELFF. Written as DNA, the CDR3 is TGTGCCAGCAGTTTGGGTTCGGGAAGTTCCGGGGAGCTGTTTTTT.

In its sample, this clonotype was seen a few times. The chain is built from TRBV9 and TRBJ2-3, with a weak D call TRBD2 (6 bases). Germline lookup yields CDR1 SGDLS and CDR2 YYNGEE. The CDR3 is 15 residues long. Trimming removed 0 bases from V and 2 bases from J, with 10 bases in between. The CDR3 DNA reads as TGTGCCAGCAGCGTAGATGGGGGGACCACAGATACGCAGTATTTT. This encodes CASSVDGGTTDTQYF.

In this sample, this clonotype turned up many times. The chain links TRBV7-6 to TRBJ2-1; 10 bases agree with TRBD2. Trimming took 4 bases from V and 4 from J; bases not matched to a gene: 4. The CDR3 has 15 residues. CDR1 and CDR2 (germline): SGHVS, FNYEAQ. The CDR3 DNA reads as TGTGCCAGCAGCTCGGGGACTAGCGCGTACAATGAGCAGTTCTTC. Its translation is CASSSGTSAYNEQFF.

This chain links TRBV18 with TRBJ2-5; D uncertain. Germline loops: CDR1 KGHSH, CDR2 LQKENI. CDR3 length: 11 amino acids. Trimming removed 4 bases at V and 3 bases at J, with 3 bases between. The CDR3 nucleotides read TGTGCCAGCTCACTTGAAGAGACCCAGTACTTC. As protein: CASSLEETQYF.

This clonotype was observed many times. The chain employs TRBV7-2 and TRBJ2-3; 12 bases fit TRBD1. Losses at the gene ends were 3 bases for V and 4 bases for J; bases not matched to a gene: 8. Germline V gene sequence: CDR1 SGHTA, CDR2 FQGNSA. CDR3 length: 17 residues. CDR3 in amino acids: CASSLGTGGTRADTQYF. The CDR3 DNA reads as TGTGCCAGCAGCTTGGGGACAGGGGGCACGAGAGCAGATACGCAGTATTTT.

This clonotype has only a few counts. The genes are TRBV7-9 and TRBJ2-1; 8 bases align to TRBD2. V shed 3 bases and J 2 bases; nucleotides not matched to a gene: 3. CDR3 length equals 15 residues. Germline values: CDR1 SEHNR, CDR2 FQNEAQ (reference sequence). The CDR3 reads CASSFRGGAYNEQFF. The CDR3 DNA follows: TGTGCCAGCAGCTTCCGGGGGGGAGCCTACAATGAGCAGTTCTTC.

The chain recombines TRBV11-2 with TRBJ2-3, with TRBD1 as a possible D gene (6 bases). This CDR3 comprises 16 residues. The V gene's germline CDR1 is SGHAT and CDR2 FQNNGV. Deletions cut 2 bases from V and 2 bases from J, with 14 bases between. The CDR3, as DNA: TGTGCCAGCAGCTTATACCGACAGGCCAACACAGATACGCAGTATTTT. Translating it yields CASSLYRQANTDTQYF. Supplemented by reference TRBV11-2 and TRBJ2-3, the full variable domain reads EAGVAQSPRYKIIEKRQSVAFWCNPISGHATLYWYQQILGQGPKLLIQFQNNGVVDDSQLPKDRFSAERLKGVDSTLKIQPAKLEDSAVYLCASSLYRQANTDTQYFGPGTRLTVL.

This clonotype has at least ten counts. The gene calls are TRBV7-8 and TRBJ1-2, with TRBD1 matching 8 bases. Trimming at V came to 4 bases and at J to 3 bases, leaving 4 bases not matched to a gene. The CDR3 covers 14 residues. CDR1 and CDR2 from the germline V gene are SGHVS and FQNEAQ. This CDR3 reads CASSSQTGDYGYTF. CDR3 DNA: TGTGCCAGCAGCTCGCAGACAGGGGACTATGGCTACACCTTC.

This clonotype was found many times. The chain combines TRBV7-2 with TRBJ2-2, with 10 nucleotides matching TRBD2. Germline CDR1 is SGHTA and CDR2 is FQGNSA. This CDR3 has 15 residues. Losses at the gene ends were 3 bases for V and 7 bases for J; bases not matched to a gene: 5. This CDR3 is CASSFQAGGNGELFF. As DNA, the CDR3 is TGTGCCAGCAGCTTCCAAGCGGGAGGGAACGGGGAGCTGTTTTTT.

This clonotype was detected a few times. This chain links TRBV7-6 with TRBJ2-5; tentatively, D is TRBD1 (6 bases). Trimming cost V 5 bases and J 4 bases, with 14 bases left between them. Looked up from germline, CDR1 is SGHVS and CDR2 is FNYEAQ. The CDR3 is 14 amino acids. Here the CDR3 reads CASSLTQGPETQYF. In DNA, the CDR3 is TGTGCCAGCAGCCTAACGCAGGGGCCAGAGACCCAGTACTTC.

This clonotype has a count of ten or more. V is TRBV27 and J is TRBJ2-3; tentative D call: TRBD2 (5 bases). Trimming took 5 bases from V and 7 from J, leaving 10 bases between them. The CDR3 spans 12 residues. CDR1 and CDR2 from the germline V gene are MNHEY and SMNVEV (reference sequence). The CDR3 DNA is TGTGCCAGCAGTAGGACTGCTCATACGCAGTATTTT. The encoded protein is CASSRTAHTQYF.

The V call is TRBV10-2, the J call TRBJ2-7, with 10 bases lining up with TRBD1. This CDR3 has 13 amino acids. Trimming took 11 bases from V and 5 from J; bases not matched to a gene: 9. Germline values: CDR1 WSHSY, CDR2 SAAADI. The CDR3 region has the DNA TGCGCCGGCGGAGACAGGGGGCTTGACGAGCAGTACTTC. Its translation is CAGGDRGLDEQYF.

This clonotype was observed at least ten times. The chain has TRBV7-6 and TRBJ1-1, with 10 bases aligning to TRBD1. The V segment lost 5 bases and the J segment 6 bases; nucleotides outside the gene matches: 9. This CDR3 region has 15 residues. Germline V gene lookup returns CDR1 SGHVS and CDR2 FNYEAQ. The CDR3 nucleotides read TGTGCCAGCAGCCCGTCCCGGGACAGGGGTTCTGAAGCTTTCTTT. Amino acid sequence: CASSPSRDRGSEAFF.

CDR3 nucleotides: TGCAGCGTTGAAGTAGGAGGGACAGGGGCCAACGTCCTGACTTTC. This encodes CSVEVGGTGANVLTF. This chain joins TRBV29-1 and TRBJ2-6; D is perhaps TRBD1 or TRBD2 (6 bases each). Trimming took 1 base from V and 4 from J, leaving 11 bases between them. The CDR3 covers 15 residues. Germline V gene lookup returns CDR1 SQVTM and CDR2 ANQGSEA.

This clonotype has ten or more counts. This chain joins TRBV7-2 and TRBJ2-3; no firm D call. V dropped 3 bases and J dropped 6 bases, with 4 bases sitting between them. Germline V gene sequence: CDR1 SGHTA, CDR2 FQGNSA. This CDR3 region has 11 residues. The CDR3 DNA is TGTGCCAGCAGCTTTGGGGATACGCAGTATTTT. Translating it yields CASSFGDTQYF. Full variable domain (outside the CDR3, taken from reference TRBV7-2 and TRBJ2-3): GAGVSQSPSNKVTEKGKDVELRCDPISGHTALYWYRQSLGQGLEFLIYFQGNSAPDKSGLPSDRFSAERTGGSVSTLTIQRTQQEDSAVYLCASSFGDTQYFGPGTRLTVL.

V usage is TRBV5-4 and J usage is TRBJ2-7, with 8 bases matching TRBD2. Germline V CDR1 and CDR2: SGHNT, YYREEE (reference sequence). This CDR3 spans 15 amino acids. Trimming cost V 2 bases and J 3 bases; bases outside gene matches: 7. This chain's CDR3 is CASSLKRESGYEQYF. The CDR3 region has the DNA TGTGCCAGCAGCTTAAAGCGGGAGTCGGGCTACGAGCAGTACTTC. Full variable domain (remainder filled in from reference TRBV5-4 and TRBJ2-7): ETGVTQSPTHLIKTRGQQVTLRCSSQSGHNTVSWYQQALGQGPQFIFQYYREEENGRGNFPPRFSGLQFPNYSSELNVNALELDDSALYLCASSLKRESGYEQYFGPGTRLTVT.

This clonotype was seen repeatedly, ten times or more. V and J are TRBV2 and TRBJ2-5, with D hard to call. The V gene's germline CDR1 is SNHLY and CDR2 FYNNEI. The CDR3 loop spans 14 amino acids. Deletions cut 7 bases from V and 0 bases from J, with 12 bases between. In DNA form, the CDR3 reads TGTGCCAGCACCGAACAGATGTACCAAGAGACCCAGTACTTC. Protein product: CASTEQMYQETQYF.